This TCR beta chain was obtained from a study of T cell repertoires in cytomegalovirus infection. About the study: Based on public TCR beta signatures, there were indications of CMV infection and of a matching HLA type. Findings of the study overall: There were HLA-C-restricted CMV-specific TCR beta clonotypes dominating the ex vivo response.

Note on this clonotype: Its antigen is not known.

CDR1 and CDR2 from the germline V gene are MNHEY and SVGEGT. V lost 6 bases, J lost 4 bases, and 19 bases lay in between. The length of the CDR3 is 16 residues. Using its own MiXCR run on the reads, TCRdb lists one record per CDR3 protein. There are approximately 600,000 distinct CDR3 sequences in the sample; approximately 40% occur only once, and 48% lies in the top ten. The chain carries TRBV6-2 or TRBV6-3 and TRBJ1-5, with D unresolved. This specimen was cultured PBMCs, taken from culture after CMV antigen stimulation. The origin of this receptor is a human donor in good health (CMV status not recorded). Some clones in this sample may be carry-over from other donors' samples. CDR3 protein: CASSNREWLGNQPQHF. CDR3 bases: TGTGCCAGCAGCAATCGGGAGTGGCTAGGGAATCAGCCCCAGCATTTT.